The rows below give T cell receptor beta chains drawn from one sample of a study of blood T cell repertoires in COVID-19. Assay: immunoSEQ multiplex PCR; the TCRdb copy retains only in-frame clones and omits some. The sample shows around 310,000 clones, 89% of them seen only once. Source material: PBMCs or T cells enriched from blood (not recorded which). The receptors stem from a woman between 40 and 55 years old who had recovered from COVID-19. Each CDR3 is given with its conserved first and last residue. A D gene is named only where the DNA matches it firmly.

D gene	V gene	J gene	CDR3 DNA	CDR3 protein
-	TRBV4-3	TRBJ2-3	TGCGCCAGCAGCCAAGATTTGGACAGCAGCACAGATACGCAGTATTTT	CASSQDLDSSTDTQYF
-	TRBV30	TRBJ2-4	TGTGCCTGGAGGGCGGAGACGGGCATTCAGTACTTC	CAWRAETGIQYF
TRBD1	TRBV2	TRBJ1-5	TGTGCCAGCAGTGAAAGGTTGCAGGGGGCAGGACCCCAGCATTTT	CASSERLQGAGPQHF
-	TRBV21-1	TRBJ1-5	TGTGCCAGCAGCAAAGTGAGGAGCGGGGGGGAAAGGCTTTGCAATCAGCCCCAGCATTTT	CASSKVRSGGERLCNQPQHF
TRBD2	TRBV27	TRBJ2-5	TGTGCCAGCAGTTCCCTAGGACTAGCGCACGGAGAGACCCAGTACTTC	CASSSLGLAHGETQYF
TRBD1	TRBV7-2	TRBJ1-2	TGTGCCAGCAGCTTAGGGACAGGGTTTGGAGGCTACACCTTC	CASSLGTGFGGYTF
-	TRBV18	TRBJ2-7	TGTGCCAGCTCACCCGGACAGAATGCCTACGAGCAGTACTTC	CASSPGQNAYEQYF
-	TRBV5-6	TRBJ2-1	TGTGCCAGCAGCTACTGGACTTCCTACAATGAGCAGTTCTTC	CASSYWTSYNEQFF
TRBD1	TRBV5-1	TRBJ1-3	TGCGCCAGCAGACAGGGGGAAGGAAACACCATATATTTT	CASRQGEGNTIYF
-	TRBV27	TRBJ2-7	TGTGCCAGCAGTTTAGGGAGGATAGGGGGCAACGAGCAGTACTTC	CASSLGRIGGNEQYF
-	TRBV27	TRBJ1-1	TGTGCCAGCAGTTTTGGGGCCCCCGCCCTGCCTTTCTTT	CASSFGAPALPFF
TRBD2	TRBV7-9	TRBJ2-1	TGTGCCAGCAGCCCGGGACTAGCGCGAGCGAATGAGCAGTTCTTC	CASSPGLARANEQFF
TRBD1	TRBV19	TRBJ2-7	TGTGCCAGTAGTCTAGGGGGCTGGTCCTACGAGCAGTACTTC	CASSLGGWSYEQYF
TRBD2	TRBV13	TRBJ2-4	TGTGCCAGCAGCTTAGGGGCGGGAGTAACGCCCAAAAACATTCAGTACTTC	CASSLGAGVTPKNIQYF
TRBD1	TRBV6-2/TRBV6-3	TRBJ1-6	TGTGCCAGCAGTTACTTTCGGGACAGGGCCGATTCACCCCTCCACTTT	CASSYFRDRADSPLHF
-	TRBV29-1	TRBJ1-2	TGCAGCGTCCCTAGGGAGGTCAGTGCCCTGGGGGGCTACACCTTC	CSVPREVSALGGYTF
TRBD1	TRBV29-1	TRBJ2-3	TGCAGCGTTGCGGTGTCGACAGGGGCAGATACGCAGTATTTT	CSVAVSTGADTQYF
TRBD2	TRBV10-2	TRBJ2-7	TGCGCCAGCAGTGAGCCTAGCGGGAGGGACGAGCAGTACTTC	CASSEPSGRDEQYF
TRBD2	TRBV6-2/TRBV6-3	TRBJ2-1	TGTGCCAGCAGTTACTCTCTCTTCTCCGGGACTAGCGGTAATGAGCAGTTCTTC	CASSYSLFSGTSGNEQFF
TRBD1	TRBV24-1	TRBJ2-3	TGTGCCACCGCCAAGGACAGGGGCTCCTTTGGCACAGATACGCAGTATTTT	CATAKDRGSFGTDTQYF
-	TRBV11-3	TRBJ2-2	TGTGCCAGCAGCTCCCTGACAGTGAACACCGGGGAGCTGTTTTTT	CASSSLTVNTGELFF
TRBD2	TRBV30	TRBJ2-1	TGTGCCTGGAAGGGACTAGCGGGAGTTCAGGAGCAGTTCTTC	CAWKGLAGVQEQFF
-	TRBV4-1	TRBJ2-1	TGCGCCAGCAGCCCTTTTTCGGTTAATGAGCAGTTCTTC	CASSPFSVNEQFF
TRBD1	TRBV13	TRBJ2-7	TGTGCCAGCAGCTTAGGGACAGGGTTCTACGAGCAGTACTTC	CASSLGTGFYEQYF
-	TRBV19	TRBJ2-1	TGTGCCAGTAGTATTTCTTTTATGCGCGATGAGCAGTTCTTC	CASSISFMRDEQFF
-	TRBV30	TRBJ2-1	TGTGCCTGGAGCCCCGAGTGGAATGAGCAGTTCTTC	CAWSPEWNEQFF